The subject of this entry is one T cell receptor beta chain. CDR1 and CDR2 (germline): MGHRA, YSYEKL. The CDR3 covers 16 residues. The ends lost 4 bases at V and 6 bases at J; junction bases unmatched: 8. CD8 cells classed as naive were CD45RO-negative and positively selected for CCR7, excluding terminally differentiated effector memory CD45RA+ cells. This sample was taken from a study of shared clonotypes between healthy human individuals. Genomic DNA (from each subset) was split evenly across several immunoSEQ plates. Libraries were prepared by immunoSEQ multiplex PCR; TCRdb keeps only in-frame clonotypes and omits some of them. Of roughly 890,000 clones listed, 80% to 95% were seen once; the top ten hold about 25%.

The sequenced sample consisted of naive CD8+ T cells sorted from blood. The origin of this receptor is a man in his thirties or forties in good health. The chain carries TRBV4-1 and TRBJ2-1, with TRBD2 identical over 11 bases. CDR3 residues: CASSPTLAGGFNEQFF. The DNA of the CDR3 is TGCGCCAGCAGCCCGACCCTAGCGGGAGGTTTCAATGAGCAGTTCTTC.